This is a list of T cell receptor beta chains from one sample in a study of cytomegalovirus exposure and HLA in healthy donors. The assay was immunoSEQ multiplex PCR, and TCRdb's table has in-frame clones only and misses some. The table records over 200,000 clones, around 87% of them present only once. Specimen: PBMCs. The receptor source for this set is a woman aged 18-29 years in good health and CMV-seropositive. Each CDR3 is given with its conserved first and last residue. A D gene is named only where the DNA matches it firmly.

D	V	J	CDR3
.	TRBV25-1	TRBJ1-1	CASSDPRIYTEAFF
TRBD1	TRBV6-1	TRBJ2-2	CASSSSDRGTLELFF
TRBD2	TRBV19	TRBJ2-2	CASIQMGLAGGRDTGELFF
.	TRBV30	TRBJ2-7	CAWTYWGVGGSYEQYF
.	TRBV10-3	TRBJ1-1	CAIGGPGIEAFF
TRBD2	TRBV27	TRBJ2-3	CASSLSPGLAIRDTQYF
.	TRBV28	TRBJ2-7	CASSLLGESYEQYF
.	TRBV19	TRBJ1-1	CASSAPGREAFF
TRBD1	TRBV18	TRBJ2-1	CASSPNTGQGNEQFF
.	TRBV7-3	TRBJ2-7	CASSLGPGPGYEQYF
TRBD1	TRBV27	TRBJ1-1	CASSSEGQGNTEAFF
.	TRBV2	TRBJ1-5	CASSELGNQPQHF
TRBD1	TRBV27	TRBJ2-5	CASSVLGTGLQETQYF
.	TRBV5-8	TRBJ2-2	CASSPVYTGELFF
.	TRBV9	TRBJ2-3	CASSVDLQVDTQYF
.	TRBV6-1	TRBJ1-2	CASSELYRSYGYTF
TRBD1	TRBV9	TRBJ1-1	CASSVGDRGYTEAFF
TRBD2	TRBV27	TRBJ2-7	CASSFVSGTSSYEQYF
.	TRBV5-1	TRBJ2-7	CASSLVGDEQYF
.	TRBV27	TRBJ2-7	CASSYQIRAYEQYF
TRBD1	TRBV9	TRBJ1-1	CASSPDRGLVMNTEAFF
TRBD1	TRBV27	TRBJ1-2	CASSLGQGKDGYTF
TRBD1	TRBV28	TRBJ2-5	CASSLFGFYGTGGQETQYF